A single sample is the source of the 31 T cell receptor beta chains below, sequenced in a study of type 1 regulatory T cells. Using its own MiXCR run on the reads, TCRdb lists one record per CDR3 protein. The data show around 88,000 distinct CDR3 sequences, about a third seen once. Sample: CD4+ T cells, either the whole sample or a sorted fraction (not recorded which). The receptors originated from a human donor in good health.

This chain joins TRBV6-1 and TRBJ2-2, with no clear D. Germline V gives CDR1 MNHNS, CDR2 SASEGT. This CDR3 region has 13 residues. The ends were cut back, 6 bases at V and 5 bases at J, with 10 bases in the middle. The CDR3 reads CASSDRSTGELFF. The CDR3 DNA follows: TGTGCCAGCAGCGATAGGTCAACCGGGGAGCTGTTTTTT.

This clonotype was seen a handful of times. The chain recombines TRBV20-1 with TRBJ2-6; 10 positions agree with TRBD2. Germline CDR1 and CDR2: DFQATT and SNEGSKA (reference sequence). The CDR3 consists of 18 residues. Trimming took 1 base from V and 1 from J; bases not matched to a gene: 7. The CDR3 DNA follows: TGCAGTGCTAGAGGATCCCTAGCGGGAGAGTCTGGGGCCAACGTCCTGACTTTC. Translation: CSARGSLAGESGANVLTF.

The chain has TRBV7-2 and TRBJ2-7, with TRBD2 identical over 11 bases. The germline V gene has CDR1 SGHTA and CDR2 FQGNSA. The CDR3 consists of 17 residues. J lost 3 bases, V lost 1 base, and 8 bases had no gene match. The CDR3 bases are TGTGCCAGCAGCTTAGGGAGTAGCGGGAGGGCCGGCTACGAGCAGTACTTC. It encodes CASSLGSSGRAGYEQYF.

This clonotype was seen ten or more times. This chain connects TRBV7-2 to TRBJ2-7; maybe TRBD2 (6 bases). The CDR3 is made up of 13 amino acids. The V end lost 1 base, the J end lost 7 bases, and 11 bases lay between the germline ends. Germline values: CDR1 SGHTA, CDR2 FQGNSA. The CDR3 is CASSLVERGEQYF. The CDR3 nucleotides are TGTGCCAGCAGCTTAGTTGAACGGGGGGAGCAGTACTTC. Drawing the rest from reference TRBV7-2 and TRBJ2-7, the complete variable domain is GAGVSQSPSNKVTEKGKDVELRCDPISGHTALYWYRQSLGQGLEFLIYFQGNSAPDKSGLPSDRFSAERTGGSVSTLTIQRTQQEDSAVYLCASSLVERGEQYFGPGTRLTVT.

Only a few counts were recorded for this clonotype. The chain is built from TRBV6-5 and TRBJ2-4; D is unclear. This CDR3 contains 12 residues. Germline V gives CDR1 MNHEY, CDR2 SVGAGI. V lost 4 bases and J 7 bases, leaving 8 bases between the germline ends. For the CDR3, the DNA is TGTGCCAGCAGTTCAGTCGCGAACATTCAGTACTTC. Encoded protein: CASSSVANIQYF.

Comments on this clonotype: A much larger clone differs from this one at a single base, so this may be a read error. The genes are TRBV6-5 and TRBJ1-1; the D gene is possibly TRBD1 (5 bases). CDR1 is MNHEY and CDR2 is SVGAGI in the germline V gene. The CDR3 totals 13 residues. CDR3 sequence (DNA): TGTGCCAGCAGTTACAGGGAGGACACTGAAGTTTTCTTT. It yields the protein CASSYREDTEVFF.

This sequence joins TRBV5-1 and TRBJ2-2, with TRBD2 matching 7 bases. The V segment lost 6 bases and the J segment 1 base; nucleotides outside the gene matches: 9. CDR3 length: 16 residues. CDR1 is SGHRS and CDR2 is YFSETQ in the germline V gene. The CDR3 nucleotides are TGCGCCAGCACCCCAGGACTAGAGATGAACACCGGGGAGCTGTTTTTT. This encodes CASTPGLEMNTGELFF.

In this sample, this clonotype turned up a few times. The CDR3 loop reads CASSQEPLITLRPYEQYF. CDR3 bases: TGTGCCAGCAGCCAAGAGCCCCTCATAACACTTCGCCCCTACGAGCAGTACTTC. This chain uses TRBV14 with TRBJ2-7, with unresolved D. CDR3 length: 18 residues. CDR1 and CDR2 from the germline V gene are SGHDN and FVKESK. The V end lost 0 bases, the J end lost 2 bases, and 20 bases lay between the germline ends.

The CDR3 spells CASSNPGEGDAKNIQYF. CDR3 nucleotide sequence: TGTGCCAGCTCCAACCCAGGGGAGGGAGATGCCAAAAACATTCAGTACTTC. The chain combines TRBV6-6 with TRBJ2-4; tentatively, D is TRBD2 (7 bases). Germline CDR1 and CDR2: MNHNY and SVGAGI (reference sequence). Trimming shortened V by 8 bases and J by 1 base, and 21 bases separated the two germline ends. This CDR3 contains 17 residues.

The sample holds a few counts of this clonotype. V is TRBV13 and J is TRBJ2-3; TRBD2 agrees at 7 bases. V dropped 1 base and J dropped 7; count of bases not matched to a gene: 14. This CDR3 contains 17 residues. Per germline, CDR1 PRHDT and CDR2 FYEKMQ (reference sequence). The CDR3 DNA is TGTGCCAGCAGCTTAGTGTTGGTGCGGGAGCCGAACCATACGCAGTATTTT. Protein: CASSLVLVREPNHTQYF.

This sequence joins TRBV29-1 and TRBJ1-2; D remains unclear. The CDR3 is made up of 13 amino acids. Between the trimmed V and J ends, which lost 3 bases and 0 bases, there was a span of 8 bases. Germline CDR1 is SQVTM and CDR2 is ANQGSEA. CDR3 bases: TGCAGCGTTGACACAGCCTCTAACTATGGCTACACCTTC. Its translation: CSVDTASNYGYTF.

This clonotype occurred a few times. The chain carries TRBV12-3 or TRBV12-4 and TRBJ2-5; weak D call: TRBD2 (5 bases). This CDR3 region has 13 residues. The germline V and J ends were trimmed by 1 base and 3 bases, with 6 bases remaining between them. The CDR3 protein is CASSLERKETQYF. The CDR3 region has the DNA TGTGCCAGCAGTTTAGAGCGGAAAGAGACCCAGTACTTC.

The chain has TRBV29-1 and TRBJ2-5; D gene ambiguous. Deletions cut 4 bases from V and 5 bases from J, with 23 bases between. Germline values: CDR1 SQVTM, CDR2 ANQGSEA. The CDR3 extends over 16 amino acids. CDR3 DNA: TGCAGCGTTGTAGCCCGGATCCTGAGTTTCAAGGAGACCCAGTACTTC. This translates into CSVVARILSFKETQYF. The whole variable domain, filled in from reference TRBV29-1 and TRBJ2-5, reads SAVISQKPSRDICQRGTSLTIQCQVDSQVTMMFWYRQQPGQSLTLIATANQGSEATYESGFVIDKFPISRPNLTFSTLTVSNMSPEDSSIYLCSVVARILSFKETQYFGPGTRLLVL.

The J gene is TRBJ1-2, the V gene TRBV6-5; D remains ambiguous. The CDR3 contains 15 residues. The germline gives CDR1 MNHEY, CDR2 SVGAGI. V gave up 5 bases and J gave up 0 bases, with 13 bases separating them. CDR3 amino acids: CASSTPDGANYGYTF. The CDR3 DNA is TGTGCCAGCAGTACCCCGGACGGAGCTAACTATGGCTACACCTTC.

The rearrangement links TRBV28 to TRBJ2-3; the match to TRBD2 covers 10 bases. Looked up from germline, CDR1 is MDHEN and CDR2 is SYDVKM. The trim removed 6 bases at V and 1 base at J, leaving 7 bases unmatched. This CDR3 region has 16 residues. The CDR3 nucleotides read TGTGCCAGCAGGTTACTAGCGGGAATGGGCACAGATACGCAGTATTTT. This encodes CASRLLAGMGTDTQYF.

The V and J genes are TRBV7-8 and TRBJ2-6; 8 bases line up with TRBD1. Trimming took 5 bases from V and 0 from J; bases not matched to a gene: 9. Germline assignment: CDR1 SGHVS and CDR2 FQNEAQ. There are 18 residues in the CDR3. The CDR3 region is CASSHLRDRLSGANVLTF. As DNA, the CDR3 is TGTGCCAGCAGCCACCTTCGGGACAGGCTCTCTGGGGCCAACGTCCTGACTTTC.

The chain has TRBV12-3 or TRBV12-4 and TRBJ2-1, with 14 bases aligning to TRBD2. Trimming removed 6 bases from V and 9 bases from J; junction bases left unmatched: 4. The CDR3 length is 14 residues. CDR3 residues: CASRGTSGSFEQFF. CDR3 DNA: TGTGCCAGCAGGGGGACTAGCGGGAGTTTTGAGCAGTTCTTC.

A few counts support this clonotype. V and J are TRBV5-4 and TRBJ2-1, with TRBD1 identical over 10 bases. CDR1 and CDR2 (germline): SGHNT, YYREEE (reference sequence). V lost 4 bases and J lost 7; bases outside the gene matches: 2. This CDR3 is built from 13 residues. The CDR3, as DNA: TGTGCCAGCAGCCGACAGGGGGCAAATGAGCAGTTCTTC. This sequence encodes CASSRQGANEQFF.

The chain joins TRBV7-9 to TRBJ2-5; 7 nucleotides agree with TRBD2. Unmatched junction bases numbered 11, after V lost 5 bases and J lost 5 bases. Germline assignment: CDR1 SEHNR and CDR2 FQNEAQ (reference sequence). The CDR3 is made up of 15 amino acids. The CDR3 nucleotides read TGTGCCAGCAGCCCTCCTGGCGTGGGGGGGGAGACCCAGTACTTC. It encodes CASSPPGVGGETQYF.

The chain combines TRBV5-4 with TRBJ2-1; D possibly uses TRBD1 or TRBD2 (5 bases each). This CDR3 region has 15 residues. The ends were cut back, 4 bases at V and 6 bases at J, with 17 bases in the middle. Looked up from germline, CDR1 is SGHNT and CDR2 is YYREEE (reference sequence). The CDR3 coding sequence is TGTGCCAGCAGCAGCCGGGACCGCATGGGCAATGAGCAGTTCTTC. Amino acid sequence: CASSSRDRMGNEQFF.

This clonotype was picked up a small number of times. The rearrangement links TRBV7-2 to TRBJ2-2; a possible D gene is TRBD2 (7 bases). The V gene lost 5 bases and the J gene lost 4 bases, with 20 bases spanning the gap. Germline CDR1 reads SGHTA; CDR2 reads FQGNSA. The length of the CDR3 is 17 residues. The CDR3, as DNA: TGTGCCAGCAGCCGGCCCCTGGGGGAGGGGGGCACCGGGGAGCTGTTTTTT. It specifies CASSRPLGEGGTGELFF. The entire variable domain, with the rest obtained from reference TRBV7-2 and TRBJ2-2, is as follows: GAGVSQSPSNKVTEKGKDVELRCDPISGHTALYWYRQSLGQGLEFLIYFQGNSAPDKSGLPSDRFSAERTGGSVSTLTIQRTQQEDSAVYLCASSRPLGEGGTGELFFGEGSRLTVL.

This clonotype was detected only a few times. The chain employs TRBV27 and TRBJ2-1; TRBD1 agrees at 8 bases. J was trimmed by 7 bases and V by 3 bases; bases with no gene match: 8. The CDR3 has 15 amino acids. Looked up from germline, CDR1 is MNHEY and CDR2 is SMNVEV (reference sequence). For the CDR3, the DNA is TGTGCCAGCAGTTTGAGGCAGGGGGCGCGTAATGAGCAGTTCTTC. Its protein is CASSLRQGARNEQFF.

Comments on this clonotype: The junction shows a germline mismatch at one end, possibly a read error. The CDR3 nucleotides read TGTGCCGGCAGCTCACCCGGGACTAGCATGCAGTATTTT. This codes for CAGSSPGTSMQYF. This chain links TRBV7-3 with TRBJ2-3; TRBD2 matches at 9 bases. The CDR3 spans 13 residues. Germline CDR1 reads SGHTA; CDR2 reads FQGTGA.

This clonotype appeared a few times. The chain joins TRBV20-1 to TRBJ2-1; perhaps TRBD1 as D (7 bases). V lost 7 bases to trimming and J lost 0 bases, with 13 bases between them. Per the germline V gene, CDR1 is DFQATT and CDR2 is SNEGSKA (reference sequence). The CDR3 has 14 residues. The CDR3 is CSVHQGGSYNEQFF. The CDR3, as DNA: TGCAGTGTCCACCAGGGGGGCTCCTACAATGAGCAGTTCTTC.

In its sample, this clonotype was seen a few times. Mismatch with germline at one junction end may stem from a read error. The V call is TRBV3-1, the J call TRBJ2-1; 14 bases match TRBD2. The CDR3 is 16 amino acids. Germline lookup yields CDR1 LGHDT and CDR2 YNNKEL (reference sequence). CDR3 in amino acids: CASSQERTSGRNEQFF. DNA of the CDR3: TGTGCCAGCAGCCAAGAAAGGACTAGCGGGAGGAATGAGCAGTTCTTT.

This clonotype turned up a few times. V and J are TRBV29-1 and TRBJ1-4; TRBD1 aligns across 8 bases. Per the germline V gene, CDR1 is SQVTM and CDR2 is ANQGSEA. After removal of 3 bases from V and 8 bases from J, the junction contained 8 bases not matched to a gene. The CDR3 runs 14 residues. The CDR3 region has the DNA TGCAGCGTTGACCCGACAGGGGAGATGGAAAAACTGTTTTTT. It encodes CSVDPTGEMEKLFF.

The genes are TRBV18 and TRBJ2-1; 7 positions match TRBD2. This CDR3 has 17 residues. Looked up from germline, CDR1 is KGHSH and CDR2 is LQKENI. V was clipped by 6 bases and J by 0 bases; unmatched bases: 11. CDR3 in amino acids: CASSPFERGSSYNEQFF. The CDR3 DNA reads as TGTGCCAGCTCCCCTTTTGAGCGGGGCAGCTCCTACAATGAGCAGTTCTTC. Filled out from reference TRBV18 and TRBJ2-1, the complete variable domain reads NAGVMQNPRHLVRRRGQEARLRCSPMKGHSHVYWYRQLPEEGLKFMVYLQKENIIDESGMPKERFSAEFPKEGPSILRIQQVVRGDSAAYFCASSPFERGSSYNEQFFGPGTRLTVL.

The chain combines TRBV29-1 with TRBJ2-2; D may be TRBD2 (5 bases). The CDR3 is 13 residues long. Germline V CDR1 and CDR2: SQVTM, ANQGSEA. Trimming shortened V by 3 bases and J by 5 bases, and 10 bases separated the two germline ends. The chain's CDR3 is CSVDEGRTGELFF. The CDR3 bases are TGCAGCGTTGATGAGGGTAGGACCGGGGAGCTGTTTTTT.

This clonotype was seen more than once but under ten times. The chain links TRBV20-1 to TRBJ2-3; TRBD2 aligns across 13 bases. The germline V gene has CDR1 DFQATT and CDR2 SNEGSKA (reference sequence). V dropped 6 bases and J dropped 6; count of bases not matched to a gene: 3. The CDR3 is made up of 13 amino acids. The CDR3 sequence: CSAKLAGGDTQYF. The CDR3 bases are TGCAGTGCAAAACTAGCGGGAGGGGATACGCAGTATTTT.

This chain connects TRBV7-9 to TRBJ2-1; 14 bases line up with TRBD2. The CDR3 sequence is 19 residues long. The J segment lost 1 base and the V segment lost 10 bases, leaving 15 bases of the junction unmatched. Germline values: CDR1 SEHNR, CDR2 FQNEAQ (reference sequence). Written as DNA, the CDR3 is TGTGCCATCGACGGGGGAGGGACTAGCGGGAGACGTTCCTACAATGAGCAGTTCTTC. It specifies CAIDGGGTSGRRSYNEQFF.

This clonotype was found a few times. The rearrangement links TRBV7-2 to TRBJ1-1; a weak D match, TRBD1 (6 bases). V was pared by 1 base and J by 6 bases, with 6 bases between. There are 12 residues in the CDR3. Germline V gene sequence: CDR1 SGHTA, CDR2 FQGNSA. CDR3 amino acids: CASSLEGAEAFF. The CDR3 nucleotides read TGTGCCAGCAGCTTAGAGGGGGCTGAAGCTTTCTTT.